The subject of this entry is one TCR beta chain. The V gene's germline CDR1 is SNHLY and CDR2 FYNNEI. Trimming removed 2 bases at V and 15 bases at J, with 11 bases between. The CDR3 extends over 11 amino acids. The sample is drawn from a study of blood T cell repertoires in COVID-19. Using immunoSEQ multiplex PCR, the repertoire was profiled, and TCRdb retains in-frame clones only, with some absent. The sample carries around 130,000 clones, approximately 86% recorded once. The chain recombines TRBV2 with TRBJ1-5; tentative D call: TRBD1 (6 bases). The sequence came from a woman aged 50 to 60 who had recovered from COVID-19. Material: peripheral blood. Here the CDR3 reads CASSEFGQPHF. In DNA form, the CDR3 reads TGTGCCAGCAGTGAATTCGGACAGCCGCATTTT.